The 13 T cell receptor beta chains below were found in one sample sequenced in a study of long-term antiretroviral therapy in people with HIV. At survey level, the immunoSEQ assay was run in its v3.0 version. The table came from immunoSEQ multiplex PCR; TCRdb's copy has only in-frame clones and leaves some out. Here the sample spans 24,000 or so clones, approximately 83% being singletons. Source: unsorted PBMCs, taken just over 4.2 years after starting antiretroviral therapy. The source of these receptors is a man in his thirties or forties with HIV.

The chain is built from TRBV28 and TRBJ1-2; D is undetermined. With 6 bases removed from V and 4 bases from J, the gap between germline ends came to 9 bases. The CDR3 is made up of 12 amino acids. Germline CDR1 is MDHEN and CDR2 is SYDVKM. CDR3 nucleotide sequence: TGTGCCAGCAGCTCGAGGGTCTATGGCTACACCTTC. Translated: CASSSRVYGYTF.

V and J are TRBV30 and TRBJ2-2; D may be TRBD1 or TRBD2 (5 bases each). Deletions cut 5 bases from V and 1 base from J, with 23 bases between. The CDR3 spans 18 residues. Germline V lookup: CDR1 GTSNPN, CDR2 SVGIG (reference sequence). DNA for the CDR3: TGTGCCTGGTGGGGACCTCTGAGTATCTCCCGGAACACCGGGGAGCTGTTTTTT. Its translation: CAWWGPLSISRNTGELFF.

V usage is TRBV5-1 and J usage is TRBJ2-1; weak D call: TRBD2 (5 bases). The CDR3 has 15 amino acids. Germline CDR1 reads SGHRS; CDR2 reads YFSETQ. V was cut by 3 bases and J by 2 bases, with 12 bases left in between. The CDR3 loop is CASSSSLSPYNEQFF. The CDR3 coding sequence is TGCGCCAGCAGCTCTAGCCTGTCGCCCTACAATGAGCAGTTCTTC.

The rearrangement links TRBV23-1 to TRBJ2-3; D is unclear. TRBV23-1 is an open reading frame whose function is uncertain. This CDR3 has 12 residues. V lost 0 bases to trimming and J lost 6 bases, with 4 bases between them. CDR3 in amino acids: CASSQSADTQYF. The CDR3 DNA sequence: TGCGCCAGCAGTCAATCGGCTGATACGCAGTATTTT.

The CDR3 region is CASRYDRVNTEAFF. The CDR3 region has the DNA TGCGCCAGCAGATACGACAGGGTGAACACTGAAGCTTTCTTT. The chain couples TRBV5-1 to TRBJ1-1; 7 bases align to TRBD1. V lost 5 bases, J lost 0 bases, and 4 bases stayed unmatched. Germline loops: CDR1 SGHRS, CDR2 YFSETQ. The length of the CDR3 is 14 residues.

This clone was detected only once. This rearrangement joins TRBV27 to TRBJ2-1; no definite D call. V shed 2 bases and J shed 14 bases, with 10 bases lying between them. CDR3 size: 11 residues. In germline, CDR1 is MNHEY, CDR2 SMNVEV (reference sequence). The CDR3 loop is CASSLGVTEFF. For the CDR3, the DNA is TGTGCCAGCAGTTTAGGGGTAACGGAGTTCTTC.

The V gene is TRBV18, the J gene TRBJ1-4, with TRBD1 matching 9 bases. Germline V gene data show CDR1 as KGHSH and CDR2 as LQKENI. CDR3 length equals 15 residues. Trimming took 6 bases from V and 6 from J; bases not matched to a gene: 8. This CDR3 is CASSRGQGSYEKLFF. The CDR3 bases are TGTGCCAGCTCTCGAGGACAGGGGTCGTATGAAAAACTGTTTTTT. The entire variable domain, with the rest obtained from reference TRBV18 and TRBJ1-4, is as follows: NAGVMQNPRHLVRRRGQEARLRCSPMKGHSHVYWYRQLPEEGLKFMVYLQKENIIDESGMPKERFSAEFPKEGPSILRIQQVVRGDSAAYFCASSRGQGSYEKLFFGSGTQLSVL.

V usage is TRBV6-6 and J usage is TRBJ2-7; D is unresolved. Germline assignment: CDR1 MNHNY and CDR2 SVGAGI (reference sequence). The CDR3 totals 14 residues. Trimming left V 7 bases short and J 2 bases short, with 15 bases between. CDR3 coding DNA: TGTGCCAGCATTGATCACCTACGGACCTACGAGCAGTACTTC. The encoded protein is CASIDHLRTYEQYF.

This chain links TRBV27 with TRBJ1-2; 8 bases are shared with TRBD1. Germline CDR1 and CDR2: MNHEY and SMNVEV (reference sequence). This CDR3 is 15 amino acids long. With V trimmed by 8 bases and J by 5 bases, 13 bases remained unmatched. CDR3 protein: CASGLTGATKYGYTF. The CDR3 nucleotides read TGTGCCAGCGGCCTGACAGGGGCCACCAAGTATGGCTACACCTTC.

The V and J genes are TRBV5-4 and TRBJ2-7; D might be TRBD2 (5 bases). V dropped 2 bases and J dropped 10 bases, with 28 bases sitting between them. The CDR3 runs 17 residues. Germline lookup yields CDR1 SGHNT and CDR2 YYREEE (reference sequence). Here the CDR3 DNA reads TGTGCCAGCAGCTTCGTAGGAGGAGGCAGCCGAAAAGAAGAACAGTACTTC. Protein: CASSFVGGGSRKEEQYF.

CDR3 nucleotide sequence: TGCAGTGCAACCCGCACAGATACGCAGTATTTT. This encodes CSATRTDTQYF. The chain employs TRBV20-1 and TRBJ2-3; D is undetermined. The V end was cut by 6 bases, the J end by 1 base, with 5 bases between. This CDR3 region has 11 residues. Germline V lookup: CDR1 DFQATT, CDR2 SNEGSKA (reference sequence).

V usage is TRBV5-8 and J usage is TRBJ1-4; D is undetermined. Germline assignment: CDR1 SGHTS and CDR2 YDEGEE. This CDR3 comprises 17 residues. V was cut by 4 bases and J by 4 bases, with 20 bases left in between. CDR3 coding DNA: TGTGCCAGCAGCCCCCTTCGTATGGGAAGGCATAATGAAAAACTGTTTTTT. The encoded protein is CASSPLRMGRHNEKLFF.

The rearrangement uses TRBV4-2 and TRBJ2-6, with D hard to call. This CDR3 has 15 amino acids. The V and J ends lost 7 bases and 1 base respectively, with 11 bases between them. CDR1 and CDR2 (germline): LGHNA, YNFKEQ. The CDR3, as DNA: TGTGCCAGCAACCTGGAGATATCTGGGGCCAACGTCCTGACTTTC. Translating gives CASNLEISGANVLTF.